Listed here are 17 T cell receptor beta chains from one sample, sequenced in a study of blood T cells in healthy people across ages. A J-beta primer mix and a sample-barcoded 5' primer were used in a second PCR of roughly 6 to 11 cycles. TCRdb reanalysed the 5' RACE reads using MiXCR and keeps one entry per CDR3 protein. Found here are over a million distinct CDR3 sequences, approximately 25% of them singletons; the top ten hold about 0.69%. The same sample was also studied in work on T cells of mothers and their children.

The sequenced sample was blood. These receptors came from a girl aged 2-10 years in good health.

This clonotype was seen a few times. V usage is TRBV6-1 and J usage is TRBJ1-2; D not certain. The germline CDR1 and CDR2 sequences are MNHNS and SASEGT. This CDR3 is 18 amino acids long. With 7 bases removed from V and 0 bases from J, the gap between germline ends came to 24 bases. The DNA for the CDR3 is TGTGCCAGCACCTACAATACGAGGCAGGCCTCAGCTAACTATGGCTACACCTTC. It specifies CASTYNTRQASANYGYTF.

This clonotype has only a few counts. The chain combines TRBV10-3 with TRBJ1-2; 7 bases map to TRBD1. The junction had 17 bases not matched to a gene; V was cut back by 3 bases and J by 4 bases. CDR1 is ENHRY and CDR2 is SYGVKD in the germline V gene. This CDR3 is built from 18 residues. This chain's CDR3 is CAISDPVWTGRAPYGYTF. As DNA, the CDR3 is TGTGCCATCAGTGATCCGGTTTGGACAGGCCGGGCCCCCTATGGCTACACCTTC.

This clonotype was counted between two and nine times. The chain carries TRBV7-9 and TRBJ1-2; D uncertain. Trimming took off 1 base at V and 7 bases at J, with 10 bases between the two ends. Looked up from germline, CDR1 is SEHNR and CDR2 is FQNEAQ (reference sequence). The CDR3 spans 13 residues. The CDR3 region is CASSLGERAGYTF. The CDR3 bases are TGTGCCAGCAGCTTAGGGGAGAGGGCTGGCTACACCTTC.

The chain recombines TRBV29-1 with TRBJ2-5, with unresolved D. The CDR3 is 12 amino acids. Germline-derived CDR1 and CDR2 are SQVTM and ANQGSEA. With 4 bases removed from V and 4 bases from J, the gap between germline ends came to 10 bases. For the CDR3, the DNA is TGCAGCGTTGTCATAGGGTCAGAGACCCAGTACTTC. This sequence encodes CSVVIGSETQYF.

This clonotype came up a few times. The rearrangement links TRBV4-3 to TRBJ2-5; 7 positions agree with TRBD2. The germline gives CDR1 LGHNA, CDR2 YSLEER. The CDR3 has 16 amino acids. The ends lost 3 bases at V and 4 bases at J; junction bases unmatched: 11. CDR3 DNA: TGCGCCAGCAGCCAGGATCTCTTGGGAGGGCGAGAGACCCAGTACTTC. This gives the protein CASSQDLLGGRETQYF.

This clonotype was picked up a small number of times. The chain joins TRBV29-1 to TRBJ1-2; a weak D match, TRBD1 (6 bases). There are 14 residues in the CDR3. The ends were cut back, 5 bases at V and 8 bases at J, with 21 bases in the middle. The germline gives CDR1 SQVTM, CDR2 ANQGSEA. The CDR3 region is CSVLSWGGNSGYTF. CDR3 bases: TGCAGCGTTCTCTCGTGGGGGGGCAATTCAGGCTACACCTTC.

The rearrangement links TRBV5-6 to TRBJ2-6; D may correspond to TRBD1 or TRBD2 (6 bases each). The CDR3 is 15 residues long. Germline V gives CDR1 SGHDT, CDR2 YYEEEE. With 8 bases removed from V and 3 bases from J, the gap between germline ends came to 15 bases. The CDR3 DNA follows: TGTGCCAGTGGGTCGGGGGCGCATGGGGCCAACGTCCTGACTTTC. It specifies CASGSGAHGANVLTF.

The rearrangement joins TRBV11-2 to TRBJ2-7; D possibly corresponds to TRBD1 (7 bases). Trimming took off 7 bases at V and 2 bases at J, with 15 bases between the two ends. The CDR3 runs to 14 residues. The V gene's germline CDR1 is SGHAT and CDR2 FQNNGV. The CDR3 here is CASNLQGGAYEQYF. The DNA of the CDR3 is TGTGCCAGCAACCTTCAGGGGGGCGCCTACGAGCAGTACTTC.

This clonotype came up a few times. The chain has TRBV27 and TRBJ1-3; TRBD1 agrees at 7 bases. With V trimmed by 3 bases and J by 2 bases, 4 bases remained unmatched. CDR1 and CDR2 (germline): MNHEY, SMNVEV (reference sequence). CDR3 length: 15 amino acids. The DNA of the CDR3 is TGTGCCAGCAGTTTGGAGGGGGCTACTGGAAACACCATATATTTT. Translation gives CASSLEGATGNTIYF.

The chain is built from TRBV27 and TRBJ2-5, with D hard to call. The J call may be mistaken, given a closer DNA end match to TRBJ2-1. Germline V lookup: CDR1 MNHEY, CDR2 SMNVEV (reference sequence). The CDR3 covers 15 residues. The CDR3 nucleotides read TGTGCCAGCAGTTTTGAGGATTCGTACGGCAATGAGCAGTTCTTC. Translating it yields CASSFEDSYGNEQFF.

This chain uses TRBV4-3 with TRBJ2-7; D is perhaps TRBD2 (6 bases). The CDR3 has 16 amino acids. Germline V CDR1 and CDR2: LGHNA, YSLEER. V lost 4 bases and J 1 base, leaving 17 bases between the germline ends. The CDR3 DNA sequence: TGCGCCAGCAGCCCTCGGTGGAGCGGGTTATCCTACGAGCAGTACTTC. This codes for CASSPRWSGLSYEQYF.

The CDR3 nucleotides read TGCGCCAGCAGCCCTGGGACTAGCAGGACCGGGGAGCTGTTTTTT. It translates to CASSPGTSRTGELFF. This chain uses TRBV4-3 with TRBJ2-2, with TRBD2 identical over 9 bases. The CDR3 contains 15 residues. Germline V gene lookup returns CDR1 LGHNA and CDR2 YSLEER. The V gene end was trimmed by 4 bases and the J gene end by 5 bases; junction bases not matched to a gene: 5.

CDR3 coding DNA: TGTGCCAGCAGCCACCTCCTAGCGGGAGGGTGGAATGAGCAGTTCTTC. Its translation: CASSHLLAGGWNEQFF. The V and J genes are TRBV3-1 and TRBJ2-5; 12 bases match TRBD2. With the DNA end fitting TRBJ2-1 better, the J assignment may be wrong. The CDR3 has 16 amino acids. Germline V gene lookup returns CDR1 LGHDT and CDR2 YNNKEL (reference sequence).

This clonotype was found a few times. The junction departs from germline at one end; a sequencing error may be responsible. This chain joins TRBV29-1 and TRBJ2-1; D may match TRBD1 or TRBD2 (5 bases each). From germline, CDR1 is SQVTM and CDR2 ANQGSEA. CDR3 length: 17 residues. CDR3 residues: CSVEDGATTGHEETRYF. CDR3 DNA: TGCAGCGTTGAAGATGGGGCCACCACGGGGCACGAAGAGACCCGGTACTTC.

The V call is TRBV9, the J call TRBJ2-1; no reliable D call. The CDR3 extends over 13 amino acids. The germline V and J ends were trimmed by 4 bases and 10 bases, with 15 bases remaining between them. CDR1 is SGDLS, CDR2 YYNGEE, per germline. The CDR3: CASSPISPGEQFF. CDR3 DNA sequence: TGTGCCAGCAGCCCTATAAGTCCGGGCGAGCAGTTCTTC.

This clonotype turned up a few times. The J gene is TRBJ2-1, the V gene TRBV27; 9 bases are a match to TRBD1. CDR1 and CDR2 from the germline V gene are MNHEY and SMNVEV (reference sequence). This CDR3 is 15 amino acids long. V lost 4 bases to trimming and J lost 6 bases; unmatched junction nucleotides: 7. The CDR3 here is CASSSDWTGVNEQFF. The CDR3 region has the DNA TGTGCCAGCAGTTCCGATTGGACAGGGGTCAATGAGCAGTTCTTC.

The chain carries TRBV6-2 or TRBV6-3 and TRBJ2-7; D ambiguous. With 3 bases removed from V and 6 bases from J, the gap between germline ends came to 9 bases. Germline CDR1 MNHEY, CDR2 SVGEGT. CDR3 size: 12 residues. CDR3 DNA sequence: TGTGCCAGCAGTTATCCGGCCACCGAGCAGTACTTC. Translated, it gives CASSYPATEQYF.